This T cell receptor beta chain emerged from a study of shared T cell receptors in the human thymus. This CDR3 has 13 residues. V was clipped by 2 bases and J by 1 base, with 4 bases between them. CDR1 is MNHEY, CDR2 SMNVEV, per germline (reference sequence). Using immunoSEQ multiplex PCR, the repertoire was profiled, and TCRdb retains in-frame clones only, with some absent. This sample has hundreds of thousands of clones, with 70% to 90% found just once. A further study also used this sample, focusing on human thymus T cells. That report adds: Obtained as resections during corrective heart surgery, the thymus tissue was then studied. Apparent bias marked the V and J gene usage of thymic and blood repertoires.

The J gene is TRBJ2-3, the V gene TRBV27, with D unclear. Sequenced input: thymocytes. This sequence originates from a boy in the first two years of life with a congenital heart defect. The CDR3 reads CASSLPGTDTQYF. The CDR3 DNA reads TGTGCCAGCAGTTTACCCGGCACAGATACGCAGTATTTT.